This note documents a single T cell receptor (beta chain) sequence. This sample is drawn from a study of blood T cell repertoires in COVID-19. Across the whole study: Donors in the United States, Italy and Spain gave samples during acute or convalescent COVID-19.

Assay used: immunoSEQ multiplex PCR; TCRdb lists only in-frame clones, some missing. The data show 300,000 to 450,000 clones, with 80% to 90% seen just once and 1% held by the top ten. Trimming took 5 bases from V and 0 from J, leaving 13 bases between them. Germline V CDR1 and CDR2: MDHEN, SYDVKM. The CDR3 covers 15 residues. Recovery among Cohort 3 donors was established by two negative PCRs, clearance, or symptom resolution. Material: PBMCs or T cells enriched from blood (not recorded which). The sequence was obtained from a man aged 18 to 30 who had recovered from COVID-19. V gene TRBV28 combines with J gene TRBJ1-2; the D is unclear. CDR3 in amino acids: CASSPHSTTNYGYTF. The CDR3 DNA follows: TGTGCCAGCAGTCCACATTCGACAACTAACTATGGCTACACCTTC.